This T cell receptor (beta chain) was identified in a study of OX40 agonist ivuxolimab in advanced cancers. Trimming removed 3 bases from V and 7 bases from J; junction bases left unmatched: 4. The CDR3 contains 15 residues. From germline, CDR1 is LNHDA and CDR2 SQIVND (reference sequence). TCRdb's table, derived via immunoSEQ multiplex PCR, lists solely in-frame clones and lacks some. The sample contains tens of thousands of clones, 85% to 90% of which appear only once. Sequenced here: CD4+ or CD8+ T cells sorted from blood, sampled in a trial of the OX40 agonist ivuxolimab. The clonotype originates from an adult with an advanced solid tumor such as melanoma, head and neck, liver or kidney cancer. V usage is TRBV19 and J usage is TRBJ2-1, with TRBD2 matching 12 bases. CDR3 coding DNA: TGTGCCAGTAGTATGCTAGCGGGAGGGGGGAATGAGCAGTTCTTC. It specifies CASSMLAGGGNEQFF.